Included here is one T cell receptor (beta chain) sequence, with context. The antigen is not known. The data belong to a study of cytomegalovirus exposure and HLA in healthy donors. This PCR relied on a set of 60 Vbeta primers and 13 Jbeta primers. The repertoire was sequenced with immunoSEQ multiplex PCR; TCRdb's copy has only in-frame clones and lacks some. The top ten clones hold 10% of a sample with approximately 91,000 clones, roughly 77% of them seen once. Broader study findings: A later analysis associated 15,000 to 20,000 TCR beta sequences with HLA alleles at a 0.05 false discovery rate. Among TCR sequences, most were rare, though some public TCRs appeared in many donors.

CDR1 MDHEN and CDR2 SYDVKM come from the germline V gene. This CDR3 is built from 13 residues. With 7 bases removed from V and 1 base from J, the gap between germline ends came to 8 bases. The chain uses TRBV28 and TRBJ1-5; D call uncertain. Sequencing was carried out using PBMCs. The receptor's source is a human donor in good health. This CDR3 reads CASTPGSNQPQHF. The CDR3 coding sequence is TGTGCCAGCACCCCGGGGAGCAATCAGCCCCAGCATTTT.